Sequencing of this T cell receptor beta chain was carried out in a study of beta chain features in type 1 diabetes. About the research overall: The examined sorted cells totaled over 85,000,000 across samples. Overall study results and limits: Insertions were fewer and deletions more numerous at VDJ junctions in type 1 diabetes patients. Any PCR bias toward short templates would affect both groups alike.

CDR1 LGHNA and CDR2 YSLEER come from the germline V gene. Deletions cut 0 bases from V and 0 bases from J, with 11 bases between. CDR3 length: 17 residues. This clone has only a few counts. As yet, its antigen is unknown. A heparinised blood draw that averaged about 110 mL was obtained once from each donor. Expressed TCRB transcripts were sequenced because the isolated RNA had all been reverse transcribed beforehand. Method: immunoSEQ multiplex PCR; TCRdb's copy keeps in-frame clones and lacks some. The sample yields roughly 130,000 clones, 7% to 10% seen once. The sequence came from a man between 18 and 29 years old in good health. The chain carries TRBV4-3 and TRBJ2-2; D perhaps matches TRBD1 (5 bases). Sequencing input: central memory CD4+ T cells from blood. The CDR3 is CASSQDIRTSNTGELFF. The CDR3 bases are TGCGCCAGCAGCCAAGATATACGGACATCGAACACCGGGGAGCTGTTTTTT.